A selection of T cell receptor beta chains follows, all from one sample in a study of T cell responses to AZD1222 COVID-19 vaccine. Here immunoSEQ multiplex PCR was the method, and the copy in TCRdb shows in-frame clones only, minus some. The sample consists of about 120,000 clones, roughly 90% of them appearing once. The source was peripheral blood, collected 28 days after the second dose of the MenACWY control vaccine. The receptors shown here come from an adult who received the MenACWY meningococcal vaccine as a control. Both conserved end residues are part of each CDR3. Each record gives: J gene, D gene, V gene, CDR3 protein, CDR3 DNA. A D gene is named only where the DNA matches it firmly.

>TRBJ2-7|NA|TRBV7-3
CASSPPPREQYF
TGTGCCAGCAGCCCCCCACCCCGGGAGCAGTACTTC
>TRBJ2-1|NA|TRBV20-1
CSARRGNEQFF
TGCAGTGCTAGACGGGGTAATGAGCAGTTCTTC
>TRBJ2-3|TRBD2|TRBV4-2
CASSQGGGITDTQYF
TGTGCCAGCAGCCAAGGGGGGGGGATCACAGATACGCAGTATTTT
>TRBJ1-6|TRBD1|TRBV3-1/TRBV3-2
CASVKGRGLNSPLHF
TGTGCCAGCGTCAAAGGCAGGGGGCTAAATTCACCCCTCCACTTT
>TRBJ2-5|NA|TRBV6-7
CAIIYGETQYF
TGTGCCATCATATACGGAGAGACCCAGTACTTC
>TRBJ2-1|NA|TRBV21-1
CASSPTPPIGRTATYNEQFF
TGTGCCAGCAGCCCTACGCCGCCCATCGGGCGGACAGCCACCTACAATGAGCAGTTCTTC
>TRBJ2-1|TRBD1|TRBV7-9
CASSLGQGEYEQFF
TGTGCCAGCAGCTTGGGACAGGGGGAATATGAGCAGTTCTTC
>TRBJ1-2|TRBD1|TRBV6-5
CASSQDRVISYGYTF
TGTGCCAGCAGTCAGGACAGGGTAATTAGCTATGGCTACACCTTC
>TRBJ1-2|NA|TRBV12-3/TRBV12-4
CASSQQGPYGYTF
TGTGCCAGCAGTCAACAGGGTCCCTATGGCTACACCTTC
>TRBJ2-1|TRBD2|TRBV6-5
CASRPGTSGHEQFF
TGTGCCAGCAGGCCCGGGACTAGCGGCCATGAGCAGTTCTTC
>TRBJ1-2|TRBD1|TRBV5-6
CASKGQGAALPYGYTF
TGTGCCAGCAAAGGACAGGGGGCCGCCTTGCCCTATGGCTACACCTTC
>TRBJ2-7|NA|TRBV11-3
CASSLRGDMNEQYF
TGTGCCAGCAGCTTAAGGGGAGACATGAACGAGCAGTACTTC
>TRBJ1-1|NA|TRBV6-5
CASSQQYTEAFF
TGTGCCAGCAGCCAACAGTACACTGAAGCTTTCTTT
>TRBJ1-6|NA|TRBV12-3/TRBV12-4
CASSDLPGSPLHF
TGTGCCAGCAGTGACTTGCCGGGGTCACCCCTCCACTTT
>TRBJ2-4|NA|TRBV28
CASSSPWEVSAKNIQYF
TGTGCCAGCAGTTCCCCCTGGGAGGTTAGTGCCAAAAACATTCAGTACTTC
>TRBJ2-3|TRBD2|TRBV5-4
CASSLGPSGGALGTDTQYF
TGTGCCAGCAGCTTAGGTCCTAGCGGGGGGGCCTTAGGCACAGATACGCAGTATTTT